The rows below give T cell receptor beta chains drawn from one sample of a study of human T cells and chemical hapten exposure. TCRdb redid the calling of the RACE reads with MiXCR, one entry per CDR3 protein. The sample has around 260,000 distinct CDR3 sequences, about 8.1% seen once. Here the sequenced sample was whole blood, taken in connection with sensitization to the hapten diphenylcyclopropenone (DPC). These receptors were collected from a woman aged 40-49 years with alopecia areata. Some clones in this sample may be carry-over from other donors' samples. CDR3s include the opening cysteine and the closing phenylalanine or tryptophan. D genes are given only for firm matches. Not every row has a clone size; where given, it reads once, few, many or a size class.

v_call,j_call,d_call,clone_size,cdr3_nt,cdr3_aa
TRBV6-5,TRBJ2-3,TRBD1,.,TGTGCCAGCTCCGCCGGGACAGGGAGGGATACGCAGTATTTT,CASSAGTGRDTQYF
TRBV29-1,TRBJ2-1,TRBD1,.,TGCAGCGTGAAATACAGGGGGCTCTACAATGAGCAGTTCTTC,CSVKYRGLYNEQFF
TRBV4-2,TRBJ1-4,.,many,TGTGCCAGCAGCCGCGGACGGGTAGCAACTAATGAAAAACTGTTTTTT,CASSRGRVATNEKLFF
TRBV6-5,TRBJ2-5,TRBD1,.,TGTGCCAGCAAAGGAGCCCCCGGGACAGGGCAAGAGACCCAGTACTTC,CASKGAPGTGQETQYF
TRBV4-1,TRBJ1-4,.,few,TGCGCCAGCAGACCTCAGACAAAGGGGGGTGAAAAACTGTTTTTT,CASRPQTKGGEKLFF
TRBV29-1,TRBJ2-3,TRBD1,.,TGCAGCGTTGACGGGACAGGGGGAGATACGCAGTATTTT,CSVDGTGGDTQYF
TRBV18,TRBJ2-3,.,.,TGTGCCAGCTCACCAGTCATCCCGGGACCGGGTTACACAGATACGCAGTATTTT,CASSPVIPGPGYTDTQYF
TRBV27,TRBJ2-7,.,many,TGTGCCAGCAGTTTTCAGGGCGACCCCCCCCTGGGGGAGCAGTACTTC,CASSFQGDPPLGEQYF
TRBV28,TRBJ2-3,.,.,TGTGCCAGCAGTCGAGTTCGACTAGGGAACACAGATACGCAGTATTTT,CASSRVRLGNTDTQYF
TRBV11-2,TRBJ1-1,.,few,TGTGCCAGCAGCTTAGGCCCCGCGGCAGGGAAAGCTTTCTTT,CASSLGPAAGKAFF
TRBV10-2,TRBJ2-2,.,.,TGCGCCAGCAGTGAGTCGGGCGGCGCGAACACCGGGGAGCTGTTTTTT,CASSESGGANTGELFF
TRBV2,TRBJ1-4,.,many,TGTGCCAGCAGTGAATTAGCAGGCGGGATGGTGTTTTTT,CASSELAGGMVFF
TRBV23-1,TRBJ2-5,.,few,TGCGCCAGCAGTCCCCTGGACAGCCAAGAGACCCAGTACTTC,CASSPLDSQETQYF
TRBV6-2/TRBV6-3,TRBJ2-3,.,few,TGTGCCAGCAGTTACTCGCCTAGCCCAGTTATACATACGCAGTATTTT,CASSYSPSPVIHTQYF
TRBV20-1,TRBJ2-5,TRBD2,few,TGCAGTGCTGGGACTAGCGGGAGATCTTTGTTAGAGACCCAGTACTTC,CSAGTSGRSLLETQYF
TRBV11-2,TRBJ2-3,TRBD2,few,TGTGCCAGCAGCCCTAGCCCTAGCGGGAGGGGTACAGATACGCAGTATTTT,CASSPSPSGRGTDTQYF
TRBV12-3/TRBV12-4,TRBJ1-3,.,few,TGTGCCAGCAGTCCTGCCGGGGTTTTGAGCTCTGGAAACACCATATATTTT,CASSPAGVLSSGNTIYF
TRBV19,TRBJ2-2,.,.,TGTGCCAGTAGTATTCGTAGGACCCTCGGAGCCGGGGAGCTGTTTTTT,CASSIRRTLGAGELFF
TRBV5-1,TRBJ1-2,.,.,TGCGCCAGCAGCTTGGCCGGGGGTCATCAGGACTATGGCTACACCTTC,CASSLAGGHQDYGYTF
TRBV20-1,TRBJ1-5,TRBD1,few,TGCAGTGTCGAGACAGGGATCGCCAATCAGCCCCAGCATTTT,CSVETGIANQPQHF
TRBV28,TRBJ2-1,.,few,TGTGCCAGCAGTTCAATCTGGGACAATGAGCAGTTCTTC,CASSSIWDNEQFF
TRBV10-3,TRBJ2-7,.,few,TGTGCCATCAGTGAGGAGGTGGCCTCCTACGAGCAGTACTTC,CAISEEVASYEQYF
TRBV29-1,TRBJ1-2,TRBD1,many,TGCAGCGTTGGACAGGGTCCTGGTGGCTACACCTTC,CSVGQGPGGYTF
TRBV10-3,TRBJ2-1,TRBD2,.,TGTGCCATCAGGGGGACTAGCGGGATTAGCTCCTACAATGAGCAGTTCTTC,CAIRGTSGISSYNEQFF
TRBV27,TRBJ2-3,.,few,TGTGCCAGCAGTTCGGGTTCCCTAGCAACAGATACGCAGTATTTT,CASSSGSLATDTQYF
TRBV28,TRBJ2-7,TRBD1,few,TGTGCCAGCAGTCGCACCGGGACAGGTGCCGGGCAGCAGTACTTC,CASSRTGTGAGQQYF
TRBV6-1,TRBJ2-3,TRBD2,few,TGTGCCAGCAGTGACGGCGGGAGGGCTCAAGATACGCAGTATTTT,CASSDGGRAQDTQYF
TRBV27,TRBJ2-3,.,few,TGTGCCAGCAGTTTAATTCGGGGGACAGATACGCAGTATTTT,CASSLIRGTDTQYF
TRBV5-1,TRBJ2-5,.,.,TGCGCCAGCAGCTTGGGACAGGGAGGTGAAGAGACCCAGTACTTC,CASSLGQGGEETQYF
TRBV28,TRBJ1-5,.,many,TGTGCCAGCAGTTTATCTGACGGGAGGGGATATGGTGTCAGCAATCAGCCCCAGCATTTT,CASSLSDGRGYGVSNQPQHF
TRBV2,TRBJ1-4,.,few,TGTGCCAGCAGTGGCAATGAAAAACTGTTTTTT,CASSGNEKLFF
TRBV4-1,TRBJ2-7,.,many,TGCGCCAGCAGCCAGGGCACCGAGCAGTACTTC,CASSQGTEQYF
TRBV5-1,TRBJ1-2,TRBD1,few,TGCGCCAGCAGCTCCAGAACAGGGGAATGGGCCTATGGCTACACCTTC,CASSSRTGEWAYGYTF
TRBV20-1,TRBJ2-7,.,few,TGCAGTGCTAGGTGGACAGGGACGGGACTACCCTACGAGCAGTACTTC,CSARWTGTGLPYEQYF
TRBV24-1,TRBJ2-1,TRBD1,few,TGTGCCACCAGTGCGGAGACAGGGCTATCCAATGAGCAGTTCTTC,CATSAETGLSNEQFF
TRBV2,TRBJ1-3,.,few,TGTGCCAGCAGCCCCCGGGCAGGGAGGTCTGGAAACACCATATATTTT,CASSPRAGRSGNTIYF
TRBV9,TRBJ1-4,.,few,TGTGCCAGCAGCGCACAGGATACGGAAAAACTGTTTTTT,CASSAQDTEKLFF
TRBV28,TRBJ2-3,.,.,TGTGCCAGCAGTCCTCGAGGAGGGGTCACAGATACGCAGTATTTT,CASSPRGGVTDTQYF
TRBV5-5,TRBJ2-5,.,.,TGTGCCAGCAGCTTGTTGTCCCAGCAAGAGACCCAGTACTTC,CASSLLSQQETQYF
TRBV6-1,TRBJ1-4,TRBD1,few,TGTGCCAGCAGTGATACAGGGGGAACTAATGAAAAACTGTTTTTT,CASSDTGGTNEKLFF
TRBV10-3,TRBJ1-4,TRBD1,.,TGTGCCACCACGCCCGGACAGGGGAATGAAAAACTGTTTTTT,CATTPGQGNEKLFF
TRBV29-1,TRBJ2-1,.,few,TGCAGCGTGCTCATACCCCTTCTGAATGAGCAGTTCTTC,CSVLIPLLNEQFF
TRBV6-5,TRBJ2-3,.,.,TGTGCCAGCAGCCGGGGATATAGCGCACAGAGAACAGATACGCAGTATTTT,CASSRGYSAQRTDTQYF